This entry features one TCR beta chain sequence. The antigen it recognizes is unknown. There are no base qualities to consult, and no much larger clone falls within one base. This sample stems from a study of blood T cell repertoires in COVID-19 (dated by TCRdb to the early 2020s). Describing the broader study: Collaborator samples came from the United States, Italy and Spain and covered acute and convalescent phases of COVID-19. Where available, HLA class I and class II types were taken from metadata supplied by the sample provider and were not determined by assay-based typing. Samples came from the ongoing ImmuneRACE study (first 160 participants) plus 1,254 subjects from 6 global collaborators. Subjects who had been exposed to COVID-19, were actively infected with it, or had recovered from it provided the deeply sampled blood TCRbeta repertoires that made up the dataset. The repertoires were released in a freely available public database intended as a resource for research on the immune response to SARS-CoV-2. The prospective study material was composed of cDNA or gDNA derived from T cells, B-cell-depleted T cells, or PBMCs. Nearly every sample came with metadata listing a de-identified subject ID, COVID-19 status, age in years and sex. General study outcomes and caveats: Clinical and demographic metadata were provided uncurated, with the amount varying by source and participant.

Based on the germline V gene (reference sequence), the CDR1 and CDR2 sequences are LNHDA and SQIVND. Trimming leaves V shorter by 7 bases and J shorter by 2 bases, with the junction holding 4 bases beyond the gene matches. Taken from cysteine to phenylalanine, the CDR3 has 14 residues. Left in the record is the CDR3 DNA by itself, 42 bases read in frame from the first base. In Seattle, one collaborating source enrolled patients while the infection was active and tracked those patients longitudinally over the course of disease. The collaborating institutions used their own protocols to collect whole blood in K2EDTA tubes. Collaborator samples were shipped for TCRbeta analysis as frozen whole blood, isolated PBMCs, or DNA extracted from either sample type. TCRbeta CDR3 regions were amplified from genomic DNA using the immunoSEQ Assay, a bias-controlled multiplex PCR. The authors' pipeline ran thus. The number of nucleated cells in each sample was estimated from the amplification of reference gene primers within the assay. Sequence reads were collapsed and filtered to measure the absolute abundance of every unique TCRbeta CDR3 rearrangement. Productive Simpson clonality was computed per sample as the square root of Simpson's diversity index over productive rearrangements. This immuneACCESS table, as held by TCRdb, lists in-frame sequences with V and J called but not all clones. Of the missing ones, under half trace to an unresolved V gene in checked studies; the others have no known cause. V and J calls and clone size are those listed in that table; D and trimming were worked out from the DNA. Counted in this sample were 250,000 to 400,000 clones; approximately 88% of them appeared once. The ten top clones hold 1.5% to 2% of the sample.

The receptor comes from a woman aged 25-40 years with COVID-19, enrolled during active disease. The sequence links TRBV19 to TRBJ1-4; 7 middle bases align to TRBD1. The sample consisted of peripheral blood. The base sequence is TGTGCCAGTACCCCAGGGGGGACTAATGAAAAACTGTTTTTT. Its protein reads: CASTPGGTNEKLFF.